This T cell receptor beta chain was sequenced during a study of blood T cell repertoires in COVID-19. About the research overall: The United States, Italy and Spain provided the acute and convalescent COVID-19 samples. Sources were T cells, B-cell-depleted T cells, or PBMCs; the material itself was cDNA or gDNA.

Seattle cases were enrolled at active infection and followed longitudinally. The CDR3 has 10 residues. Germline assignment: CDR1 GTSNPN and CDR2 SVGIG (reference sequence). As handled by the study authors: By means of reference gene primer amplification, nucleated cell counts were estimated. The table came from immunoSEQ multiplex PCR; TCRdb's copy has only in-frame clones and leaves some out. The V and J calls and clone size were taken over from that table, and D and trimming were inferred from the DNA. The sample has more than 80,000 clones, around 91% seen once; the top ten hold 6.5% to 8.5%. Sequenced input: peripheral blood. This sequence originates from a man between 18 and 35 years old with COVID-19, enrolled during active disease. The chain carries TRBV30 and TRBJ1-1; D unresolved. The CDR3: CVGRDTEAFF. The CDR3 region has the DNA TGTGTGGGCAGAGACACTGAAGCTTTCTTT.